A single sample gave rise to the 15 T cell receptor beta chains below, sequenced in a study of blood T cells in healthy people across ages. For the second PCR, which ran for about 6 to 11 cycles, a sample-barcoded 5' primer and a J-beta primer mix were used. One entry per CDR3 protein results from TCRdb running MiXCR on the 5' RACE reads. The table has fewer than 1 million distinct CDR3 sequences, roughly 44% seen once; the top ten hold roughly 18%. Specimen: blood. These receptors were obtained from a man between 60 and 75 years old in good health.

The chain joins TRBV5-1 to TRBJ2-5, with TRBD2 identical over 12 bases. The CDR3 consists of 16 residues. After removal of 4 bases from V and 1 base from J, the junction contained 5 bases not matched to a gene. CDR1 and CDR2 (germline): SGHRS, YFSETQ. Here the CDR3 DNA reads TGCGCCAGCAGCCGACTAGCGGGGGCCCTCCAAGAGACCCAGTACTTC. This encodes CASSRLAGALQETQYF.

Regarding this clonotype: A much larger clone differs by one base, so this may be a read error. V gene TRBV12-3 or TRBV12-4 combines with J gene TRBJ2-1; D assignment may be TRBD1 or TRBD2 (7 bases each). This CDR3 has 14 amino acids. V gave up 5 bases and J gave up 9 bases, with 17 bases separating them. Here the CDR3 DNA reads TGTGCCAGCAGTGTTGTGACAGGGAGGGGTGAGCAGTTCTTC. It yields the protein CASSVVTGRGEQFF.

The V gene is TRBV2, the J gene TRBJ1-1, with D unclear. CDR3 length: 11 residues. From germline, CDR1 is SNHLY and CDR2 FYNNEI. Trimming took 7 bases from V and 1 from J, leaving 4 bases between them. As DNA, the CDR3 is TGTGCCAGCACAGGGAACACTGAAGCTTTCTTT. It translates to CASTGNTEAFF.

This rearrangement joins TRBV20-1 to TRBJ2-1; possibly TRBD1 for D (5 bases). The CDR3 is made up of 13 amino acids. Germline V lookup: CDR1 DFQATT, CDR2 SNEGSKA (reference sequence). The V end was cut by 2 bases, the J end by 9 bases, with 14 bases between. The CDR3 DNA sequence: TGCAGTGCTAGACAGGGATGGGTGAGTGAGCAGTTCTTC. This translates into CSARQGWVSEQFF.

The CDR3, as DNA: TGTGCCAGCAGTTTAAGGACAGGGGGCCATGAAAAACTGTTTTTT. Translated, it gives CASSLRTGGHEKLFF. This sequence joins TRBV12-3 or TRBV12-4 and TRBJ1-4; TRBD1 matches at 11 bases. This CDR3 contains 15 residues. Losses at the gene ends were 2 bases for V and 6 bases for J; bases not matched to a gene: 2.

The chain couples TRBV18 to TRBJ2-4; D is ambiguous. The CDR3 sequence is 15 residues long. CDR1 is KGHSH and CDR2 is LQKENI in the germline V gene. Trimming cost V 0 bases and J 7 bases, with 13 bases left between them. Here the CDR3 DNA reads TGTGCCAGCTCACCACCCAATCAAGATGGGAACATTCAGTACTTC. This codes for CASSPPNQDGNIQYF.

V gene TRBV5-4 combines with J gene TRBJ2-7; D is unclear. CDR1 and CDR2 from the germline V gene are SGHNT and YYREEE (reference sequence). The V and J ends lost 1 base and 5 bases respectively, with 10 bases between them. The CDR3 is 13 residues long. The CDR3 reads CASSLPSDHEQYF. The CDR3 DNA is TGTGCCAGCAGCTTGCCTTCCGATCACGAGCAGTACTTC.

This rearrangement joins TRBV5-1 to TRBJ2-3, with 10 bases aligning to TRBD2. The CDR3 totals 18 residues. Unmatched junction bases numbered 11, after V lost 4 bases and J lost 0 bases. Germline V gene lookup returns CDR1 SGHRS and CDR2 YFSETQ. The CDR3 reads CASSGGASGGHSTDTQYF. CDR3 bases: TGCGCCAGCAGCGGCGGGGCTAGCGGGGGCCATAGCACAGATACGCAGTATTTT.

The rearrangement links TRBV11-2 to TRBJ2-6; 8 bases fit TRBD1. With 7 bases clipped from V and 8 bases from J, the junction kept 13 bases outside the gene matches. Germline CDR1 reads SGHAT; CDR2 reads FQNNGV. The CDR3 covers 16 residues. The CDR3 protein is CASTLRRGLKSNVLTF. As DNA, the CDR3 is TGTGCCAGCACCCTACGCAGGGGGCTAAAGTCCAACGTCCTGACTTTC. Full variable domain (outside the CDR3, taken from reference TRBV11-2 and TRBJ2-6): EAGVAQSPRYKIIEKRQSVAFWCNPISGHATLYWYQQILGQGPKLLIQFQNNGVVDDSQLPKDRFSAERLKGVDSTLKIQPAKLEDSAVYLCASTLRRGLKSNVLTFGAGSRLTVL.

The rearrangement joins TRBV27 to TRBJ2-3; D gene unclear. CDR3 length equals 19 residues. Trimming pared 3 bases from V and 0 bases from J, leaving 22 bases between. Germline lookup yields CDR1 MNHEY and CDR2 SMNVEV (reference sequence). The CDR3 DNA reads TGTGCCAGCAGTTTGACCCCGGAATGGGTCACTCGTAGCACAGATACGCAGTATTTT. It yields the protein CASSLTPEWVTRSTDTQYF.

Details on this clonotype: A much larger clone sits a single nucleotide away, making a read error possible. The chain has TRBV5-1 and TRBJ2-7; tentatively, D is TRBD1 (5 bases). The CDR3 has 14 amino acids. Trimming removed 4 bases from V and 6 bases from J, with 17 bases in between. Germline V lookup: CDR1 SGHRS, CDR2 YFSETQ. The DNA of the CDR3 is TGCGCCAGCAGCGTGGCTCAGGGTTCCCCCGAGCAGTACTTC. It is translated as CASSVAQGSPEQYF.

This clonotype was found a few times. The chain recombines TRBV7-2 with TRBJ2-1; 13 bases are a match to TRBD2. The CDR3 totals 17 residues. Germline assignment: CDR1 SGHTA and CDR2 FQGNSA. J was trimmed by 9 bases and V by 2 bases; bases with no gene match: 10. This CDR3 is CASSLRRTSGGLLEQFF. DNA of the CDR3: TGTGCCAGCAGCTTACGGAGGACTAGCGGGGGTTTGCTTGAGCAGTTCTTC.

This clonotype was counted a few times. The genes are TRBV5-8 and TRBJ1-5; D gene ambiguous. V lost 3 bases and J 6 bases, leaving 19 bases between the germline ends. CDR1 SGHTS and CDR2 YDEGEE come from the germline V gene. The CDR3 totals 16 residues. This chain's CDR3 is CASSSARGPGGQPQHF. The CDR3 bases are TGTGCCAGCAGCTCCGCCCGCGGTCCCGGCGGTCAGCCCCAGCATTTT. Looking up the rest from reference TRBV5-8 and TRBJ1-5 gives the full variable domain: EAGVTQSPTHLIKTRGQQATLRCSPISGHTSVYWYQQALGLGLQFLLWYDEGEERNRGNFPPRFSGRQFPNYSSELNVNALELEDSALYLCASSSARGPGGQPQHFGDGTRLSIL.

The chain combines TRBV20-1 with TRBJ2-5, with TRBD2 matching over 9 bases. Germline CDR1 reads DFQATT; CDR2 reads SNEGSKA (reference sequence). The CDR3 has 13 residues. The V and J ends lost 5 bases and 4 bases, in that order; junction bases with no gene match: 5. The CDR3, as DNA: TGCAGTGCTTCAACGACTAGCGGAGAGACCCAGTACTTC. Its translation: CSASTTSGETQYF.

The chain couples TRBV5-1 to TRBJ2-7; D possibly corresponds to TRBD1 (5 bases). Germline V gives CDR1 SGHRS, CDR2 YFSETQ. The CDR3 is made up of 14 amino acids. V was pared by 4 bases and J by 5 bases, with 16 bases between. The CDR3 nucleotides read TGCGCCAGCAGCGTGACTGCAGGGTCGCACGAGCAGTACTTC. Its translation: CASSVTAGSHEQYF.